The 28 T cell receptor beta chains listed next were all sequenced from one sample in a study of blood T cell repertoires in COVID-19. Clones were sequenced by immunoSEQ multiplex PCR, and TCRdb holds only the in-frame ones, with some missing. Of about 61,000 clones detected, approximately 80% appear once; the ten largest clones hold less than 25%. Material for sequencing was peripheral blood. Every receptor here comes from a man at least 80 years old with active or convalescent COVID-19.

The V call is TRBV5-4, the J call TRBJ2-7; TRBD2 matches 8 bases. V shed 0 bases and J 0 bases; nucleotides not matched to a gene: 2. Germline V lookup: CDR1 SGHNT, CDR2 YYREEE (reference sequence). CDR3 length: 15 amino acids. The CDR3 loop is CASSLVSGDSYEQYF. The CDR3 region has the DNA TGTGCCAGCAGCTTGGTTAGCGGGGACTCCTACGAGCAGTACTTC.

The chain has TRBV6-5 and TRBJ1-5, with a possible D match to TRBD1 (5 bases). With 6 bases removed from V and 0 bases from J, the gap between germline ends came to 12 bases. The CDR3 covers 15 residues. CDR1 and CDR2 (germline): MNHEY, SVGAGI. CDR3 protein: CASSFSGYSNQPQHF. CDR3 bases: TGTGCCAGCAGCTTCTCAGGGTATAGCAATCAGCCCCAGCATTTT.

The chain is built from TRBV5-1 and TRBJ2-7, with D possibly being TRBD1 (7 bases). The CDR3 has 14 residues. Germline CDR1 reads SGHRS; CDR2 reads YFSETQ. V gave up 6 bases and J gave up 0 bases, with 13 bases separating them. This CDR3 reads CASTRGDFSYEQYF. The CDR3 DNA follows: TGCGCCAGCACCAGGGGGGATTTCTCCTACGAGCAGTACTTC.

The genes are TRBV18 and TRBJ1-1; D is undetermined. The V gene's germline CDR1 is KGHSH and CDR2 LQKENI. The CDR3 extends over 14 amino acids. The V end lost 2 bases, the J end lost 1 base, and 8 bases lay between the germline ends. CDR3 in amino acids: CASSPSTENTEAFF. The CDR3, as DNA: TGTGCCAGCTCACCAAGTACAGAGAACACTGAAGCTTTCTTT.

The chain uses TRBV3-1 (or the pseudogene TRBV3-2) and TRBJ2-1; 11 bases fit TRBD2. The germline CDR1 and CDR2 sequences are LGHDT and YNNKEL (reference sequence). The CDR3 is 18 residues long. After removal of 0 bases from V and 7 bases from J, the junction contained 11 bases not matched to a gene. The CDR3 coding sequence is TGTGCCAGCAGCCAAGAAAAAAGGTCGGGACTAGCGGCAAATGAGCAGTTCTTC. It specifies CASSQEKRSGLAANEQFF.

V is TRBV28 and J is TRBJ2-7; D ambiguous. The CDR3 covers 13 residues. The V gene's germline CDR1 is MDHEN and CDR2 SYDVKM. Trimming stripped 3 bases from V and 3 bases from J, with 9 bases between. CDR3 in amino acids: CASSLSRHYEQYF. Here the CDR3 DNA reads TGTGCCAGCAGTTTGAGCAGGCACTACGAGCAGTACTTC.

This clone has only a few counts. The gene calls are TRBV5-1 and TRBJ1-2; D is uncertain. V was shortened by 0 bases and J by 5 bases, with 8 bases between the two germline ends. CDR3 length equals 13 residues. Germline V lookup: CDR1 SGHRS, CDR2 YFSETQ. Here the CDR3 reads CASSLEPIYGYTF. CDR3 sequence (DNA): TGCGCCAGCAGCTTGGAGCCTATATATGGCTACACCTTC.

The genes are TRBV18 and TRBJ1-1, with 7 bases aligning to TRBD1. The J segment lost 4 bases and the V segment lost 4 bases, leaving 6 bases of the junction unmatched. This CDR3 spans 14 amino acids. In germline, CDR1 is KGHSH, CDR2 LQKENI. The CDR3 reads CASSRRQGGTEAFF. The DNA of the CDR3 is TGTGCCAGCTCACGACGACAGGGAGGCACTGAAGCTTTCTTT.

The chain links TRBV10-2 to TRBJ2-3, with 10 bases lining up with TRBD1. The CDR3 loop spans 15 amino acids. Germline loops: CDR1 WSHSY, CDR2 SAAADI. The V gene end was trimmed by 6 bases and the J gene end by 13 bases; junction bases not matched to a gene: 16. CDR3 nucleotides: TGCGCCAGCAGAAACCACGGGACAGGGGCCCCCCGGGAGTATTTT. Protein sequence: CASRNHGTGAPREYF.

The chain has TRBV7-6 and TRBJ1-1; D gene ambiguous. Germline loops: CDR1 SGHVS, CDR2 FNYEAQ. V dropped 0 bases and J dropped 5 bases, with 13 bases sitting between them. The CDR3 runs 15 residues. CDR3 protein: CASSLAGGSGTEAFF. The CDR3 nucleotides are TGTGCCAGCAGCTTAGCTGGAGGGAGCGGGACTGAAGCTTTCTTT. The whole variable domain, remainder taken from reference TRBV7-6 and TRBJ1-1, is GAGVSQSPRYKVTKRGQDVALRCDPISGHVSLYWYRQALGQGPEFLTYFNYEAQQDKSGLPNDRFSAERPEGSISTLTIQRTEQRDSAMYRCASSLAGGSGTEAFFGQGTRLTVV.

The rearrangement uses TRBV6-1 and TRBJ1-1; tentatively, D is TRBD1 (5 bases). This CDR3 has 15 residues. V dropped 2 bases and J dropped 4 bases, with 14 bases sitting between them. Germline loops: CDR1 MNHNS, CDR2 SASEGT. The CDR3 DNA is TGTGCCAGCAGTGAAAACCCAGGGTCAATCACTGAAGCTTTCTTT. It specifies CASSENPGSITEAFF.

Turning to this clone: An end of the junction does not agree with germline; a read error may underlie this. The CDR3 region is CASSPETGYQETQYF. Written as DNA, the CDR3 is TGTGCTAGCAGCCCCGAGACAGGATACCAAGAGACCCAGTACTTC. The chain recombines TRBV7-7 with TRBJ2-5, with a tentative D call TRBD1 (6 bases). Germline V lookup: CDR1 SSHAT, CDR2 FNYEAQ (reference sequence). This CDR3 spans 15 amino acids.

J is TRBJ1-5 and V is TRBV10-3, with 7 nucleotides matching TRBD1. This CDR3 comprises 14 residues. V was pared by 6 bases and J by 7 bases, with 9 bases of the junction left unmatched. Germline V lookup: CDR1 ENHRY, CDR2 SYGVKD. As DNA, the CDR3 is TGTGCCATCAGCATAGACAGGGTTCGCCAGCCCCAGCATTTT. Encoded protein: CAISIDRVRQPQHF.

The V and J genes are TRBV29-1 and TRBJ2-3, with TRBD1 matching over 10 bases. Germline V gene sequence: CDR1 SQVTM, CDR2 ANQGSEA. This CDR3 has 14 residues. Losses at the gene ends were 6 bases for V and 5 bases for J; bases not matched to a gene: 8. CDR3 nucleotide sequence: TGCAGCGTCCTACCGACAGGGGGCGGAGATACGCAGTATTTT. It specifies CSVLPTGGGDTQYF.

This chain links TRBV19 with TRBJ1-2; 7 bases fit TRBD1. The V gene's germline CDR1 is LNHDA and CDR2 SQIVND (reference sequence). The CDR3 length is 13 residues. V lost 7 bases, J lost 5 bases, and 7 bases stayed unmatched. The DNA for the CDR3 is TGTGCCAGTACCTCCCAGGGGGGTTATGGCTACACCTTC. Its translation: CASTSQGGYGYTF.

The V gene is TRBV5-5, the J gene TRBJ2-7; 7 bases agree with TRBD1. Germline assignment: CDR1 SGHKS and CDR2 YYEKEE (reference sequence). Losses at the gene ends were 2 bases for V and 4 bases for J; bases not matched to a gene: 9. The CDR3 spans 15 residues. CDR3: CASSFRQGVGYEQYF. Here the CDR3 DNA reads TGTGCCAGCAGCTTTAGACAGGGAGTGGGGTACGAGCAGTACTTC.

The chain carries TRBV19 and TRBJ1-1; D gene unclear. The CDR3 length is 14 residues. Trimming stripped 6 bases from V and 2 bases from J, with 13 bases between. The germline CDR1 and CDR2 sequences are LNHDA and SQIVND (reference sequence). The CDR3 DNA sequence: TGTGCCAGTAGCCAAAGAGAGGGAAACACTGAAGCTTTCTTT. Its protein product is CASSQREGNTEAFF.

The chain's CDR3 is CAISQGSGYGYTF. The CDR3, as DNA: TGTGCCATCTCACAGGGTTCGGGCTATGGCTACACCTTC. This chain connects TRBV10-3 to TRBJ1-2; D perhaps matches TRBD1 (6 bases). CDR3 length equals 13 residues. Trimming pared 8 bases from V and 4 bases from J, leaving 14 bases between. The germline gives CDR1 ENHRY, CDR2 SYGVKD.

The V and J genes are TRBV2 and TRBJ2-5, with D tentatively TRBD2 (5 bases). The V gene's germline CDR1 is SNHLY and CDR2 FYNNEI. V was clipped by 2 bases and J by 4 bases, with 11 bases between them. The CDR3 length is 14 residues. Written as DNA, the CDR3 is TGTGCCAGCAGTGAATGGGCAGGAGGAGAGACCCAGTACTTC. Protein product: CASSEWAGGETQYF.

The chain couples TRBV6-5 to TRBJ2-7; possible D gene TRBD2, 6 bases. Germline assignment: CDR1 MNHEY and CDR2 SVGAGI. There are 14 residues in the CDR3. Deletions cut 5 bases from V and 0 bases from J, with 11 bases between. The CDR3 here is CASSRGGDSYEQYF. CDR3 in DNA: TGTGCCAGCAGTCGGGGCGGGGACTCCTACGAGCAGTACTTC.

The chain joins TRBV19 to TRBJ1-1; D uncertain. Germline CDR1 LNHDA, CDR2 SQIVND (reference sequence). This CDR3 is built from 14 residues. Deletions cut 1 base from V and 1 base from J, with 7 bases between. CDR3 residues: CASSIGQKNTEAFF. CDR3 nucleotide sequence: TGTGCCAGTAGTATAGGTCAGAAGAACACTGAAGCTTTCTTT.

The chain carries TRBV6-5 and TRBJ2-1; TRBD2 is a possible D gene (6 bases). V was pared by 5 bases and J by 1 base, with 6 bases between. Germline V lookup: CDR1 MNHEY, CDR2 SVGAGI. The CDR3 loop spans 13 amino acids. CDR3 sequence reads: CASSRESYNEQFF. In nucleotides, the CDR3 is TGTGCCAGCAGTCGGGAGTCCTACAATGAGCAGTTCTTC.

This clone came up once. The chain joins TRBV28 to TRBJ1-2; 7 bases match TRBD1. The CDR3 covers 13 residues. Germline CDR1 MDHEN, CDR2 SYDVKM. V gave up 5 bases and J gave up 8 bases; unmatched junction bases: 8. CDR3 sequence (DNA): TGTGCCAGCAGTCAACGGACAGGATCCGGCTACACCTTC. It translates to CASSQRTGSGYTF.

The rearrangement links TRBV28 to TRBJ2-7, with 8 bases that match TRBD2. The CDR3 has 13 residues. Germline V lookup: CDR1 MDHEN, CDR2 SYDVKM. V lost 6 bases and J lost 3; bases outside the gene matches: 4. For the CDR3, the DNA is TGTGCCAGCAGATCAGCGGGAGTCTACGAGCAGTACTTC. It yields the protein CASRSAGVYEQYF.

This sequence joins TRBV5-5 and TRBJ1-2; 11 nucleotides align to TRBD1. The V gene end was trimmed by 4 bases and the J gene end by 4 bases; junction bases not matched to a gene: 9. Germline V lookup: CDR1 SGHKS, CDR2 YYEKEE (reference sequence). This CDR3 has 16 amino acids. CDR3 in DNA: TGTGCCAGCAGCCGAACGTGGACAGGGGGCACCTATGGCTACACCTTC. Its translation is CASSRTWTGGTYGYTF.

This chain joins TRBV19 and TRBJ2-3; TRBD2 matches at 9 bases. The ends lost 7 bases at V and 4 bases at J; junction bases unmatched: 9. Germline V gene data show CDR1 as LNHDA and CDR2 as SQIVND (reference sequence). The CDR3 consists of 15 residues. The CDR3 protein is CASKRIAGAPDTQYF. The CDR3 DNA follows: TGTGCCAGTAAAAGGATAGCGGGAGCCCCAGATACGCAGTATTTT.

This clone was detected a few times. V gene TRBV7-8 combines with J gene TRBJ2-7; no clear D. V was trimmed by 5 bases and J by 2 bases, leaving 7 bases between them. The V gene's germline CDR1 is SGHVS and CDR2 FQNEAQ. The CDR3 consists of 12 residues. The CDR3, as DNA: TGTGCCAGCAGCCAGCCCCCCTACGAGCAGTACTTC. It encodes CASSQPPYEQYF.

This clone was found once. Germline and junction disagree at one end, which may indicate a read error. The chain links TRBV9 to TRBJ1-3; TRBD1 matches at 7 bases. The germline V gene has CDR1 SGDLS and CDR2 YYNGEE. CDR3 length equals 14 residues. CDR3 sequence reads: CASSGGTVPSRFGF. The CDR3 DNA is TGTGCCAGCAGCGGCGGGACAGTACCATCCCGATTTGGTTTT.